This entry lists 28 T cell receptor beta chains sequenced from one sample in a study of T cells after yellow fever vaccination. TCRdb re-derived calls from the 5' RACE reads in MiXCR, one entry per CDR3 protein. The sample lists approximately 300,000 distinct CDR3 sequences, approximately 12% occurring once. The specimen comprised CD4+ T cells sorted from PBMCs, sampled 45 days after the yellow fever booster vaccination. The receptors come from a man in his thirties or forties who received the YFV17D yellow fever vaccine.

The chain uses TRBV7-9 and TRBJ2-1; 11 nucleotides agree with TRBD2. Germline values: CDR1 SEHNR, CDR2 FQNEAQ (reference sequence). This CDR3 is built from 14 residues. Unmatched junction bases numbered 6, after V lost 5 bases and J lost 9 bases. CDR3 in amino acids: CASSRLAGPGEQFF. CDR3 DNA: TGTGCCAGCAGCCGACTAGCGGGACCGGGTGAGCAGTTCTTC. Full variable domain (remainder filled in from reference TRBV7-9 and TRBJ2-1): DTGVSQNPRHKITKRGQNVTFRCDPISEHNRLYWYRQTLGQGPEFLTYFQNEAQLEKSRLLSDRFSAERPKGSFSTLEIQRTEQGDSAMYLCASSRLAGPGEQFFGPGTRLTVL.

This clonotype was seen a few times. The chain uses TRBV12-3 or TRBV12-4 and TRBJ2-7; 10 bases match TRBD2. The CDR3 sequence is 15 residues long. V trimming: 1 base; J trimming: 6 bases; junction bases outside the gene matches: 6. The CDR3 is CASSLEASGRSEQYF. For the CDR3, the DNA is TGTGCCAGCAGTTTAGAAGCTAGCGGGAGATCCGAGCAGTACTTC.

This rearrangement joins TRBV6-1 to TRBJ1-2; 12 positions match TRBD1. This CDR3 has 15 residues. With V trimmed by 6 bases and J by 3 bases, 5 bases remained unmatched. CDR1 and CDR2 from the germline V gene are MNHNS and SASEGT. The CDR3 loop reads CASSGGTGGHYGYTF. In DNA, the CDR3 is TGTGCCAGCAGCGGCGGGACAGGGGGCCACTATGGCTACACCTTC.

V and J are TRBV7-2 and TRBJ2-5; 8 bases map to TRBD2. Trimming removed 6 bases from V and 1 base from J; junction bases left unmatched: 4. The CDR3 contains 14 residues. Per germline, CDR1 SGHTA and CDR2 FQGNSA. Written as DNA, the CDR3 is TGTGCCAGCAGTTATACTAGCGGCCAAGAGACCCAGTACTTC. Its protein product is CASSYTSGQETQYF.

In the case of this clonotype: A single base separates this from a much larger clone, so it may be a read error. V and J are TRBV5-6 and TRBJ2-7, with TRBD2 identical over 9 bases. The CDR3 runs to 14 residues. Germline values: CDR1 SGHDT, CDR2 YYEEEE. J was trimmed by 6 bases and V by 3 bases; bases with no gene match: 7. This CDR3 is CASSYGLALTEQYF. CDR3 nucleotide sequence: TGTGCCAGCAGCTACGGACTAGCGCTAACCGAGCAGTACTTC.

The chain employs TRBV5-1 and TRBJ1-5; D remains unclear. With 4 bases removed from V and 1 base from J, the gap between germline ends came to 6 bases. The CDR3 runs 13 residues. Germline V lookup: CDR1 SGHRS, CDR2 YFSETQ. The CDR3 DNA is TGCGCCAGCAGCGCCGACAGCAATCAGCCCCAGCATTTT. Amino acids: CASSADSNQPQHF.

V gene TRBV29-1 combines with J gene TRBJ2-1; no definite D call. The CDR3 loop spans 11 amino acids. Germline V gene data show CDR1 as SQVTM and CDR2 as ANQGSEA. V gave up 4 bases and J gave up 5 bases, with 6 bases separating them. CDR3 region: CSVGTNNEQFF. The CDR3 nucleotides read TGCAGCGTTGGGACGAACAATGAGCAGTTCTTC.

This clonotype came up many times. V and J are TRBV20-1 and TRBJ2-5; D ambiguous. V lost 0 bases, J lost 4 bases, and 12 bases lay in between. Germline V gene data show CDR1 as DFQATT and CDR2 as SNEGSKA (reference sequence). This CDR3 is built from 14 residues. The CDR3 reads CSARERGRSETQYF. Written as DNA, the CDR3 is TGCAGTGCTAGAGAGAGAGGCAGATCAGAGACCCAGTACTTC.

The chain has TRBV11-2 and TRBJ2-7; D unclear. V was pared by 5 bases and J by 2 bases, with 10 bases between. The V gene's germline CDR1 is SGHAT and CDR2 FQNNGV. The CDR3 sequence is 13 residues long. The CDR3 DNA reads as TGTGCCAGCAGCCAAACATACACCTACGAGCAGTACTTC. Translation: CASSQTYTYEQYF.

The sample holds a few counts of this clonotype. The V gene is TRBV2, the J gene TRBJ2-3; TRBD2 agrees at 12 bases. Per germline, CDR1 SNHLY and CDR2 FYNNEI. The CDR3 has 15 residues. V dropped 6 bases and J dropped 4; count of bases not matched to a gene: 5. The CDR3 protein is CASRATSGSPDTQYF. The CDR3 coding sequence is TGTGCCAGCAGAGCGACTAGCGGGAGCCCAGATACGCAGTATTTT.

This clonotype was recorded at least ten times. This chain joins TRBV11-2 and TRBJ2-1; 11 bases fit TRBD2. Germline values: CDR1 SGHAT, CDR2 FQNNGV. V lost 5 bases and J lost 5; bases outside the gene matches: 8. This CDR3 spans 16 amino acids. Here the CDR3 DNA reads TGTGCCAGCAGCCTGCGACTAGCGGGACTCAACAATGAGCAGTTCTTC. This translates into CASSLRLAGLNNEQFF.

This clonotype was observed many times. The chain is built from TRBV25-1 and TRBJ2-1; D not certain. Trimming left V 6 bases short and J 8 bases short, with 8 bases between. The CDR3 consists of 11 residues. CDR1 and CDR2 (germline): MGHDK, SYGVNS. The CDR3: CASSPEHEQFF. The CDR3 DNA sequence: TGTGCCAGCAGCCCGGAGCATGAGCAGTTCTTC.

The chain is built from TRBV4-3 and TRBJ1-1; a weak D match, TRBD1 (5 bases). V was trimmed by 0 bases and J by 5 bases, leaving 13 bases between them. Germline V CDR1 and CDR2: LGHNA, YSLEER. The CDR3 loop spans 15 amino acids. The CDR3 nucleotides are TGCGCCAGCAGCCAAGAGGCCAGGGCCGGGACTGAAGCTTTCTTT. Protein: CASSQEARAGTEAFF.

The chain couples TRBV27 to TRBJ1-5, with 9 bases matching TRBD1. CDR1 is MNHEY, CDR2 SMNVEV, per germline (reference sequence). CDR3 length: 17 residues. The V gene end was trimmed by 1 base and the J gene end by 2 bases; junction bases not matched to a gene: 6. The CDR3 spells CASSLFGNRGRNQPQHF. The CDR3 nucleotides read TGTGCCAGCAGTTTATTCGGGAACAGGGGGCGCAATCAGCCCCAGCATTTT.

This clonotype was observed a handful of times. This chain uses TRBV24-1 with TRBJ2-3, with D unclear. The V gene lost 0 bases and the J gene lost 6 bases, with 6 bases spanning the gap. Per germline, CDR1 KGHDR and CDR2 SFDVKD. This CDR3 has 13 residues. The CDR3, as DNA: TGTGCCACCAGTGATTTGCCCCTCGATACGCAGTATTTT. Its protein is CATSDLPLDTQYF.

J is TRBJ2-1 and V is TRBV10-3, with TRBD1 identical over 10 bases. Losses at the gene ends were 6 bases for V and 6 bases for J; bases not matched to a gene: 5. The CDR3 has 14 residues. Germline-derived CDR1 and CDR2 are ENHRY and SYGVKD. CDR3 coding DNA: TGTGCCATCAGGCCGGGACAGGGGTCCAATGAGCAGTTCTTC. Translating gives CAIRPGQGSNEQFF.

This clonotype showed up many times. The chain employs TRBV6-5 and TRBJ1-2; 7 bases fit TRBD1. Trimming at V came to 7 bases and at J to 8 bases, leaving 7 bases not matched to a gene. This CDR3 is 12 amino acids long. Per germline, CDR1 MNHEY and CDR2 SVGAGI. CDR3 loop: CASKTGVWGYTF. DNA for the CDR3: TGTGCCAGCAAAACAGGGGTTTGGGGCTACACCTTC.

The rearrangement joins TRBV28 to TRBJ2-1; 8 bases map to TRBD1. This CDR3 has 15 residues. From germline, CDR1 is MDHEN and CDR2 SYDVKM. Germline trimming cut 7 bases from V and 5 bases from J; bases unmatched to any gene: 10. The CDR3 DNA is TGTGCCAGCACCACGGGACAGGTATCGAACAATGAGCAGTTCTTC. This sequence encodes CASTTGQVSNNEQFF.

This clonotype was detected only a few times. The chain carries TRBV20-1 and TRBJ1-4, with TRBD1 identical over 8 bases. Germline V CDR1 and CDR2: DFQATT, SNEGSKA (reference sequence). Germline trimming cut 6 bases from V and 8 bases from J; bases unmatched to any gene: 8. The CDR3 spans 13 residues. The CDR3 reads CSAGTGPEEKLFF. The CDR3 nucleotides read TGCAGTGCCGGGACAGGACCCGAAGAAAAACTGTTTTTT.

This clonotype was seen many times. The V gene is TRBV6-5, the J gene TRBJ2-1; TRBD1 might be the D (6 bases). This CDR3 has 15 residues. Germline loops: CDR1 MNHEY, CDR2 SVGAGI. V was shortened by 1 base and J by 6 bases, with 13 bases between the two germline ends. The CDR3, as DNA: TGTGCCAGCAGTTACTACCAGGGGATACGCAATGAGCAGTTCTTC. Translating gives CASSYYQGIRNEQFF.

This clonotype was detected many times. The rearrangement joins TRBV7-2 to TRBJ2-5, with 9 nucleotides matching TRBD1. The J segment lost 6 bases and the V segment lost 1 base, leaving 6 bases of the junction unmatched. Per the germline V gene, CDR1 is SGHTA and CDR2 is FQGNSA. The CDR3 length is 15 residues. CDR3 amino acids: CASSLDPGQGKTQYF. CDR3 DNA sequence: TGTGCCAGCAGCTTAGATCCGGGACAGGGAAAGACCCAGTACTTC. Complete variable domain (other parts from reference TRBV7-2 and TRBJ2-5): GAGVSQSPSNKVTEKGKDVELRCDPISGHTALYWYRQSLGQGLEFLIYFQGNSAPDKSGLPSDRFSAERTGGSVSTLTIQRTQQEDSAVYLCASSLDPGQGKTQYFGPGTRLLVL.

The CDR3 protein is CATSETLATSYNEQFF. CDR3 nucleotides: TGTGCCACCAGTGAGACTCTAGCTACGTCCTACAATGAGCAGTTCTTC. The chain recombines TRBV24-1 with TRBJ2-1; a possible D gene is TRBD2 (5 bases). This CDR3 region has 16 residues. The V gene lost 4 bases and the J gene lost 1 base, with 13 bases spanning the gap. From germline, CDR1 is KGHDR and CDR2 SFDVKD.

J is TRBJ1-1 and V is TRBV24-1; the match to TRBD1 covers 7 bases. The germline V gene has CDR1 KGHDR and CDR2 SFDVKD. There are 14 residues in the CDR3. The ends lost 6 bases at V and 3 bases at J; junction bases unmatched: 6. The CDR3 region is CATSRGTDHTEAFF. CDR3 nucleotides: TGTGCCACCAGTAGAGGGACAGATCACACTGAAGCTTTCTTT.

This clonotype was detected only a few times. The chain joins TRBV6-1 to TRBJ2-7; possibly TRBD1 for D (7 bases). The CDR3 covers 14 residues. V was cut by 6 bases and J by 6 bases, with 18 bases left in between. Germline assignment: CDR1 MNHNS and CDR2 SASEGT. In DNA form, the CDR3 reads TGTGCCAGCAGACCCCCAGGGGGGTCCGGCGAGCAGTACTTC. Its translation is CASRPPGGSGEQYF.

The table lists this clonotype with a few counts. The chain couples TRBV3-1 to TRBJ2-5, with D unclear. The CDR3 contains 13 residues. The V end was cut by 1 base, the J end by 3 bases, with 6 bases between. Per the germline V gene, CDR1 is LGHDT and CDR2 is YNNKEL (reference sequence). CDR3 nucleotide sequence: TGTGCCAGCAGCCAAGGCAGAAAAGAGACCCAGTACTTC. Its translation: CASSQGRKETQYF.

This clonotype was counted a few times. V is TRBV6-2 or TRBV6-3 and J is TRBJ1-2; 9 bases are shared with TRBD1. Trimming cost V 6 bases and J 5 bases; bases outside gene matches: 7. Per the germline V gene, CDR1 is MNHEY and CDR2 is SVGEGT. The CDR3 runs to 14 residues. The CDR3 DNA follows: TGTGCCAGCAGCCCACAGGGGGCACATTATGGCTACACCTTC. Translated: CASSPQGAHYGYTF.

This clonotype came up a few times. This rearrangement joins TRBV3-1 to TRBJ1-2, with 7 bases fitting TRBD1. The germline V gene has CDR1 LGHDT and CDR2 YNNKEL (reference sequence). The CDR3 has 13 amino acids. V lost 3 bases, J lost 6 bases, and 4 bases stayed unmatched. For the CDR3, the DNA is TGTGCCAGCAGCCAGTTTCAGGGGGATGGCTACACCTTC. The encoded protein is CASSQFQGDGYTF.

CDR3 nucleotides: TGTGCCAGCAGCCCCCGGTCTGTGGGCGGTAATTCACCCCTCCACTTT. This sequence encodes CASSPRSVGGNSPLHF. V usage is TRBV12-3 or TRBV12-4 and J usage is TRBJ1-6; D gene uncertain. V was trimmed by 6 bases and J by 6 bases, leaving 18 bases between them. The CDR3 is 16 amino acids.